The sequence of this T cell receptor beta chain was determined in a study of cytomegalovirus exposure and HLA in healthy donors. The V end lost 4 bases, the J end lost 12 bases, and 19 bases lay between the germline ends. The CDR3 contains 13 residues. The germline gives CDR1 SGHDT, CDR2 YYEEEE. This clone was counted a few times. Use of 60 Vbeta and 13 Jbeta primers characterized the PCR. The protocol was immunoSEQ multiplex PCR, while the TCRdb copy is restricted to in-frame clones and leaves out a portion. The sample contains roughly 68,000 clones, 75% of which appear only once. The specimen sequenced was PBMCs. This TCR came from a young woman in good health and CMV-seropositive. This chain connects TRBV5-6 to TRBJ1-1, with a possible D match to TRBD1 (5 bases). CDR3 amino acids: CASSTDRIPESFF. The CDR3 DNA reads as TGTGCCAGCAGCACCGACAGAATACCGGAGTCTTTCTTT.